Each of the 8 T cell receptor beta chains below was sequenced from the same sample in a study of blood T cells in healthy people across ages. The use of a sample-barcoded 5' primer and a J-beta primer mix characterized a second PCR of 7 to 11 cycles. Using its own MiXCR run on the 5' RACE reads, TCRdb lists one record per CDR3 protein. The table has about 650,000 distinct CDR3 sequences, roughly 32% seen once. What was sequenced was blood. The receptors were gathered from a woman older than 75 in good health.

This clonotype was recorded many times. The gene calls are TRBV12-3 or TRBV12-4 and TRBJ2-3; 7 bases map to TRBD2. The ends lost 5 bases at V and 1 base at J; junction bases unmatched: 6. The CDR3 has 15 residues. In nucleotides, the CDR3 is TGTGCCAGCAGTCGGGCCCTAGCGGGCACAGATACGCAGTATTTT. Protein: CASSRALAGTDTQYF.

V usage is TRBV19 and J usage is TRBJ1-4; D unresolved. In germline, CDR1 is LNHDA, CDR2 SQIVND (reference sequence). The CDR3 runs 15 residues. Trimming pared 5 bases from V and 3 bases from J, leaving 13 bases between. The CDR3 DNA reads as TGTGCCAGTAGTTCGGTCCGGGGAGCTAATGAAAAACTGTTTTTT. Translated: CASSSVRGANEKLFF.

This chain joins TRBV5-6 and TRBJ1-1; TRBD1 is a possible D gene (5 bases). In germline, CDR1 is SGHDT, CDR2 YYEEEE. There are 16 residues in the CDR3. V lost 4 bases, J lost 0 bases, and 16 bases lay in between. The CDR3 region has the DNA TGTGCCAGCAGCGGAGACAGACGGACGCTGAACACTGAAGCTTTCTTT. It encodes CASSGDRRTLNTEAFF.

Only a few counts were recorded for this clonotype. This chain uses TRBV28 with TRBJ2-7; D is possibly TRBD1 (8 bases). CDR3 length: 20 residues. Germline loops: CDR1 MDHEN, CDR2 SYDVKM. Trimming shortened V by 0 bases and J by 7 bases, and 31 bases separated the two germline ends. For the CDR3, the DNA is TGTGCCAGCAGTTTATGGGTCCCCGGACAGGGAGGTGGTAGGGGAGGGGAGCAGTACTTC. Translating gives CASSLWVPGQGGGRGGEQYF.

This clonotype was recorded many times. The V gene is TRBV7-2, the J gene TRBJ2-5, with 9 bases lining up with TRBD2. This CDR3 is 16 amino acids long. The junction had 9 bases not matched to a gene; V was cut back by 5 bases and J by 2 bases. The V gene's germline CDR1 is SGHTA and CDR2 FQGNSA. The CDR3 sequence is CASSATFLAGQETQYF. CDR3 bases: TGTGCCAGCAGCGCAACCTTCCTAGCGGGACAAGAGACCCAGTACTTC.

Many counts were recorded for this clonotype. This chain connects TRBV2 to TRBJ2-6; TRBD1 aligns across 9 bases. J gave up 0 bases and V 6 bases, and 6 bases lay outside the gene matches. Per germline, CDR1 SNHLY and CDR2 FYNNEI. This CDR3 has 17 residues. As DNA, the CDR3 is TGTGCCAGCAGCCCCGGGACAGGGTTCTCTGGGGCCAACGTCCTGACTTTC. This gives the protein CASSPGTGFSGANVLTF.

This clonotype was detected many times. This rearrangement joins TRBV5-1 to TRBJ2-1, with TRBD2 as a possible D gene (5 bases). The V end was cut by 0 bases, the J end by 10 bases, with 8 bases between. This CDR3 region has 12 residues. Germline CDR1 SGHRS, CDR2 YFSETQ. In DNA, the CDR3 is TGCGCCAGCAGCTTGGAAGGGAGCGAGCAGTTCTTC. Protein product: CASSLEGSEQFF.

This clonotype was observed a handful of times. CDR3 sequence reads: CASSQAAYPEEKLFF. The CDR3 bases are TGTGCCAGCAGCCAAGCGGCGTATCCTGAAGAAAAACTGTTTTTT. The rearrangement joins TRBV4-2 to TRBJ1-4; D unresolved. This CDR3 contains 15 residues. V gave up 1 base and J gave up 8 bases, with 14 bases separating them. The germline V gene encodes CDR1 LGHNA and CDR2 YNFKEQ.